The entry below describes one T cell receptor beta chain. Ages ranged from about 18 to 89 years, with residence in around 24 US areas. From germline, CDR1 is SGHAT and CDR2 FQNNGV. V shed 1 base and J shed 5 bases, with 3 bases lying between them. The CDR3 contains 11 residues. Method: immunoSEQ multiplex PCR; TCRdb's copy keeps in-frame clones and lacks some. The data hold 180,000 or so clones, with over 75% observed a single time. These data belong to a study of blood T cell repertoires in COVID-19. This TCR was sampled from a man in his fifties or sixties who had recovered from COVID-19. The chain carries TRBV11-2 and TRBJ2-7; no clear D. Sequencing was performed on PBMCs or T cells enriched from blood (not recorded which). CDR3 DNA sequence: TGTGCCAGCAGCTTAGTTAACGAGCAGTACTTC. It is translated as CASSLVNEQYF.